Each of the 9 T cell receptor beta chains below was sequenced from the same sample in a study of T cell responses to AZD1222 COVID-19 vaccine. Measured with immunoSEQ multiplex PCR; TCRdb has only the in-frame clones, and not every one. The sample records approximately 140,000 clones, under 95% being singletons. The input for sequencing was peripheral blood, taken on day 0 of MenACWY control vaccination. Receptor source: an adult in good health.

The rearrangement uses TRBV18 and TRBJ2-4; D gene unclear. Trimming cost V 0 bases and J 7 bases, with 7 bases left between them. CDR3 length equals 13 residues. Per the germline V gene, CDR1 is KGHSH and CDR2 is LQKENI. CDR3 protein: CASSPPEVNIQYF. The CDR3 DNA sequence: TGTGCCAGCTCACCACCCGAGGTTAACATTCAGTACTTC.

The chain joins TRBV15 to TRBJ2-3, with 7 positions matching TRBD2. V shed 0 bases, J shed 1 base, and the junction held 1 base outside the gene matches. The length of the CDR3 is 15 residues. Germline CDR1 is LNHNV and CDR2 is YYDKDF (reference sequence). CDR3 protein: CATSRDGGGTDTQYF. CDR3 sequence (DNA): TGTGCCACCAGCAGAGATGGGGGGGGCACAGATACGCAGTATTTT.

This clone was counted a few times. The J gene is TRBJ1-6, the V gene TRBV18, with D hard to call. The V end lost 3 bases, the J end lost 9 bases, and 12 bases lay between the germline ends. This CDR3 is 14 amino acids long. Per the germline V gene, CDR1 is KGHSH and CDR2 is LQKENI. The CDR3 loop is CASSPGGRGSPLHF. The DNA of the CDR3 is TGTGCCAGCTCACCGGGCGGGAGAGGTTCACCCCTCCACTTT. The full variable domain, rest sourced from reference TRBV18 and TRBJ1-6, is NAGVMQNPRHLVRRRGQEARLRCSPMKGHSHVYWYRQLPEEGLKFMVYLQKENIIDESGMPKERFSAEFPKEGPSILRIQQVVRGDSAAYFCASSPGGRGSPLHFGNGTRLTVT.

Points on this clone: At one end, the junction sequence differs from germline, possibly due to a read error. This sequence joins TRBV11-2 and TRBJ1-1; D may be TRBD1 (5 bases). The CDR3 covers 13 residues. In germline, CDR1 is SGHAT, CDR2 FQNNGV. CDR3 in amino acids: CASSLGRNTEAFF. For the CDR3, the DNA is TGTGCCAGCAGCTTGGGACGGAACACTGAGGCTTTCTTT.

The CDR3 spells CAISESKGQPQHF. CDR3 sequence (DNA): TGTGCCATCAGTGAGTCTAAGGGTCAGCCCCAGCATTTT. The V call is TRBV10-3, the J call TRBJ1-5, with unresolved D. The germline V gene has CDR1 ENHRY and CDR2 SYGVKD. This CDR3 has 13 amino acids. The V end was cut by 0 bases, the J end by 6 bases, with 6 bases between.

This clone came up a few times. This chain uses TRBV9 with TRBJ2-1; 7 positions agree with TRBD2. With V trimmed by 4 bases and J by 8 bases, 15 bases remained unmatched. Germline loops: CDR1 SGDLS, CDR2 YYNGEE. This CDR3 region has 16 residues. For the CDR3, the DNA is TGTGCCAGCAGCCTCCGGGTGGCCGGGGGGTGGGATGAGCAGTTCTTC. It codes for CASSLRVAGGWDEQFF.

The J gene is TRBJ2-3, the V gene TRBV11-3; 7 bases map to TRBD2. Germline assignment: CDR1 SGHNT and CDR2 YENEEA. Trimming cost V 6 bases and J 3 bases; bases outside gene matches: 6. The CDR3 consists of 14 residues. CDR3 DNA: TGTGCCAGCAGGGAATCGGGGGGTACAGATACGCAGTATTTT. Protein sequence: CASRESGGTDTQYF. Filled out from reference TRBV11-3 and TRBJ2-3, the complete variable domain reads EAGVVQSPRYKIIEKKQPVAFWCNPISGHNTLYWYLQNLGQGPELLIRYENEEAVDDSQLPKDRFSAERLKGVDSTLKIQPAELGDSAVYLCASRESGGTDTQYFGPGTRLTVL.

CDR3 region: CSVSSGASTDTQYF. CDR3 nucleotides: TGCAGCGTTTCGAGCGGGGCTAGCACAGATACGCAGTATTTT. This chain links TRBV29-1 with TRBJ2-3; 7 bases are a match to TRBD2. Germline V lookup: CDR1 SQVTM, CDR2 ANQGSEA. J was trimmed by 0 bases and V by 5 bases; bases with no gene match: 5. The CDR3 runs to 14 residues.

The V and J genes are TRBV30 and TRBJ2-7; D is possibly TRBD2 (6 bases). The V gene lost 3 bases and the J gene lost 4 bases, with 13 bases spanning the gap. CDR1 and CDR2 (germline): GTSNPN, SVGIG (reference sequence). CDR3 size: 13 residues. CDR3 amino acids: CAWREGPQYEQYF. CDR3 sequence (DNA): TGTGCCTGGAGGGAGGGCCCCCAGTACGAGCAGTACTTC.